This T cell receptor (beta chain) was obtained from a study of blood T cell repertoires in COVID-19. On the study more broadly: Material from acute and convalescent COVID-19 was sourced from the United States, Italy and Spain.

Original handling: Nucleated cell counts were estimated from reference gene primer amplification. Sequencing used immunoSEQ multiplex PCR; TCRdb keeps in-frame clones, though not all of them. V, J and clone size derive from that table, while D and trimming were established from the DNA sequence. The sample shows 50,000 to 75,000 clones, around 77% of them seen only once. This TCR derives from a man older than 75 with active or convalescent COVID-19. The sequenced sample consisted of peripheral blood.

Here the CDR3 reads CASSVTAGGWGTGELFF. As DNA, the CDR3 is TGTGCCAGCAGCGTGACAGCGGGAGGGTGGGGCACCGGGGAGCTGTTTTTT. The J gene is TRBJ2-2, the V gene TRBV9; 10 nucleotides match TRBD2. Germline V gene lookup returns CDR1 SGDLS and CDR2 YYNGEE. The J segment lost 4 bases and the V segment lost 2 bases, leaving 8 bases of the junction unmatched. The CDR3 covers 17 residues.